This T cell receptor beta chain emerged from a study of T cells in Graves' hyperthyroidism and ophthalmopathy. Overall study: Peripheral blood was taken when the disease was first diagnosed, before any treatment began. Study conclusions and caveats: Most clonotypes expanded in the thyroid (above 0.001) were also present in blood.

TCR beta CDR3 sequences were amplified from RNA transcripts. The HTBI set primed first-round TCR CDR3 RT-PCR. One entry per CDR3 protein results from TCRdb running MiXCR on the multiplex PCR reads. The repertoire has 200,000 to 250,000 distinct CDR3 sequences, about a sixth of them found once; the top ten carry under 65%. Exclusion followed for patients with uncontrolled infection, other autoimmune disease, pregnancy or lactation. Together with thyroid ultrasound, orbital computed tomography, serum thyroxine and TRAb, clinical symptoms were used for diagnoses. This clonotype was seen only a few times. Its target is unknown. This CDR3 comprises 15 residues. The ends lost 1 base at V and 8 bases at J; junction bases unmatched: 10. Germline CDR1 is DFQATT and CDR2 is SNEGSKA (reference sequence).

Sequenced: blood. This sequence originates from a man aged 45-60 years with Graves' hyperthyroidism. This chain links TRBV20-1 with TRBJ1-4; TRBD1 agrees at 7 bases. The CDR3 sequence: CSARVGDSVFEKLFF. Here the CDR3 DNA reads TGCAGTGCTAGAGTAGGGGACAGTGTATTCGAAAAACTGTTTTTT.